This T cell receptor (beta chain) comes out of a study of blood T cell repertoires in COVID-19. Study context: Material from acute and convalescent COVID-19 was sourced from the United States, Italy and Spain. PBMCs, B-cell-depleted T cells, or T cells were the source of the cDNA or gDNA that made up the material.

With 0 bases removed from V and 4 bases from J, the gap between germline ends came to 13 bases. The CDR3 has 15 amino acids. Germline CDR1 SGHRS, CDR2 YFSETQ. The protocol was immunoSEQ multiplex PCR, while the TCRdb copy is restricted to in-frame clones and leaves out a portion. The data show approximately 390,000 clones, over 75% seen once. All enrollees were about 18 to 90 years old and from 20 to 30 US areas. The V gene is TRBV5-1, the J gene TRBJ1-2, with D uncertain. The receptor was isolated from a woman aged 40 to 50 with acute COVID-19. Sequenced: PBMCs or T cells enriched from blood (not recorded which). As DNA, the CDR3 is TGCGCCAGCAGCTTGGGGGCCGACGGTGGCTATGGCTACACCTTC. Translating it yields CASSLGADGGYGYTF.